This T cell receptor beta chain was documented in a study of Ad26.COV2.S vaccination and SARS-CoV-2 variants. Across the whole study: Donor had been placed in the Ad26.COV2.S arm of the COV1001 trial. Once, or twice with 56 days between doses, Ad26.COV2.S was given intramuscularly. Findings and caveats of the study: Total T cell responses may have been underestimated by the TCR breadth and depth analyses.

The count of this clone is one. What it recognizes is unknown. Treatment defined: some 20 received Ad26.COV2.S at low or high dose, single or two shots; about 5 received placebo; per-sample allocation not given. Samples were taken on day 63 after the first vaccine or placebo injection. Sequencing was performed with immunoSEQ multiplex PCR; in TCRdb, only in-frame clones are kept and a portion is missing. There are 350,000 to 500,000 clones in the sample; about 90% occur only once, and about 4.4% lies in the top ten. V lost 4 bases, J lost 0 bases, and 10 bases lay in between. Germline V lookup: CDR1 MNHEY, CDR2 SVGEGT. The CDR3 extends over 15 amino acids.

The source is a person aged 18-65 years who received the Ad26.COV2.S COVID-19 vaccine or a placebo. The specimen comprised peripheral blood, sampled in a trial of Ad26.COV2.S vaccine versus placebo. The genes are TRBV6-2 or TRBV6-3 and TRBJ2-1, with TRBD2 as a possible D gene (5 bases). The CDR3 DNA reads TGTGCCAGCAGTTGGCGGGCCGTCTCCTACAATGAGCAGTTCTTC. Amino acid sequence: CASSWRAVSYNEQFF.